The text below deals with one T cell receptor beta chain. The antigen is unknown. The sample comes from a study of shared clonotypes between healthy human individuals. CD8 cells classed as naive were CD45RO-negative and positively selected for CCR7, excluding terminally differentiated effector memory CD45RA+ cells. General study results and limits: Generally, estimated richness proved larger in naive subsets than it did in memory subsets.

In the original processing: Filtering differed for immunoSEQ, which gave only junction sequences without quality scores. Assay used: immunoSEQ multiplex PCR; TCRdb lists only in-frame clones, some missing. That table furnishes V, J and clone size, whereas the DNA furnished D and trimming. The sample has approximately 810,000 clones, approximately 92% seen once. The CDR3 runs 16 residues. J lost 0 bases, V lost 10 bases, and 10 bases had no gene match. Germline V gene lookup returns CDR1 SEHNR and CDR2 FQNEAQ (reference sequence). Source material: naive CD8+ T cells sorted from blood. This clonotype originated in a man aged 30 to 45 in good health. The chain has TRBV7-9 and TRBJ1-2, with 11 bases that match TRBD1. The CDR3 DNA follows: TGTGCCACCCTGGACAGGGGGCGAAATCCTAACTATGGCTACACCTTC. Protein: CATLDRGRNPNYGYTF.